This entry features one TCR beta chain sequence. From germline, CDR1 is LGHDT and CDR2 YNNKEL (reference sequence). CDR3 size: 16 residues. 5' RACE with UMI labels generated the TRB cDNA libraries. Each CDR3 protein gets one entry in TCRdb, which reprocessed the 5' RACE reads and gives no DNA. This sample's table has approximately 39,000 distinct CDR3 sequences. This entry comes from a study of CXCR3-negative and CXCR3-positive naive CD8 T cells. This chain connects TRBV3-1 to TRBJ2-7; with no DNA, the TCRdb D assignment of TRBD2 cannot be verified. Sequencing used memory CD8+ T cells from blood. The TCR was taken from a human donor in good health. Some clones in this sample may be carry-over from other donors' samples. CDR3 sequence reads: CASSQVEGPSSYEQYF.